One and the same sample provided the 23 T cell receptor beta chains below, sequenced in a study of shared clonotypes between healthy human individuals. In the naive CD8 group, cells lacked CD45RO and were positively selected for CCR7, so terminally differentiated effector memory CD45RA+ cells were left out. This table comes from immunoSEQ multiplex PCR, and its TCRdb copy is limited to in-frame clones, with some not included. The sample consists of 630,000 or so clones, 98% of them appearing once. The sample consisted of naive CD8+ T cells sorted from blood. The receptor source for this set is a young man in good health.

V gene TRBV28 combines with J gene TRBJ2-7; D may be TRBD2 (6 bases). The V gene's germline CDR1 is MDHEN and CDR2 SYDVKM. Trimming removed 8 bases at V and 2 bases at J, with 13 bases between. The CDR3 totals 13 residues. The DNA of the CDR3 is TGTGCCAGCTTCCGGGGGTCGGCCTACGAGCAGTACTTC. This sequence encodes CASFRGSAYEQYF.

This chain joins TRBV5-1 and TRBJ2-1, with D unresolved. Trimming removed 4 bases at V and 8 bases at J, with 7 bases between. This CDR3 comprises 11 residues. Germline V gene sequence: CDR1 SGHRS, CDR2 YFSETQ. CDR3: CASSPAYEQFF. Here the CDR3 DNA reads TGCGCCAGCAGCCCGGCCTATGAGCAGTTCTTC.

This sequence joins TRBV19 and TRBJ2-1; D remains ambiguous. Trimming pared 5 bases from V and 5 bases from J, leaving 10 bases between. Germline V gene lookup returns CDR1 LNHDA and CDR2 SQIVND (reference sequence). There are 13 residues in the CDR3. CDR3 sequence (DNA): TGTGCCAGTAGTCTCCTTACCGACAATGAGCAGTTCTTC. Translating it yields CASSLLTDNEQFF.

Comments on this clone: Within the sample, other DNA sequences also encode this same CDR3. The V call is TRBV20-1, the J call TRBJ2-1, with TRBD1 identical over 7 bases. The V gene's germline CDR1 is DFQATT and CDR2 SNEGSKA (reference sequence). With 6 bases clipped from V and 6 bases from J, the junction kept 2 bases outside the gene matches. There are 11 residues in the CDR3. CDR3: CSARQGNEQFF. The CDR3 DNA reads TGCAGTGCCCGACAGGGCAATGAGCAGTTCTTC.

This rearrangement joins TRBV6-6 to TRBJ1-4; D is ambiguous. The V end lost 9 bases, the J end lost 1 base, and 12 bases lay between the germline ends. CDR1 and CDR2 (germline): MNHNY, SVGAGI (reference sequence). The length of the CDR3 is 14 residues. As DNA, the CDR3 is TGTGCCAGTGCTCGGAGAGAAACTAATGAAAAACTGTTTTTT. Its protein is CASARRETNEKLFF.

This clone has only one observation. The chain carries TRBV29-1 and TRBJ2-7; 7 nucleotides match TRBD1. The CDR3 contains 12 residues. V lost 4 bases, J lost 3 bases, and 3 bases stayed unmatched. Looked up from germline, CDR1 is SQVTM and CDR2 is ANQGSEA. CDR3 residues: CSVGDSIYEQYF. In nucleotides, the CDR3 is TGCAGCGTTGGGGACAGCATCTACGAGCAGTACTTC.

Concerning this clone itself: In the same sample, other DNA sequences code for this CDR3. The V call is TRBV10-3, the J call TRBJ1-1; D is unclear. The CDR3 has 12 amino acids. Trimming took 2 bases from V and 1 from J, leaving 2 bases between them. Germline V gene lookup returns CDR1 ENHRY and CDR2 SYGVKD. The CDR3 region has the DNA TGTGCCATCAGTGAGGGGAACACTGAAGCTTTCTTT. Residues: CAISEGNTEAFF.

The rearrangement uses TRBV10-3 and TRBJ2-7; TRBD2 matches 9 bases. This CDR3 region has 14 residues. The germline CDR1 and CDR2 sequences are ENHRY and SYGVKD. V was pared by 6 bases and J by 1 base, with 4 bases of the junction left unmatched. DNA for the CDR3: TGTGCCATCAGAGCAGCGGGAGGTTCCTACGAGCAGTACTTC. Translation: CAIRAAGGSYEQYF.

This rearrangement joins TRBV10-3 to TRBJ2-7; no reliable D call. The CDR3 loop spans 12 amino acids. CDR1 and CDR2 (germline): ENHRY, SYGVKD. V lost 0 bases, J lost 7 bases, and 7 bases lay in between. CDR3 nucleotide sequence: TGTGCCATCAGTGAGTCGTCCCGGGAGCAGTACTTC. This translates into CAISESSREQYF.

The CDR3 DNA follows: TGTGCCAGCAGCCCCGTTCCCCGGCAGCCCCAGCATTTT. It encodes CASSPVPRQPQHF. The V gene is TRBV28, the J gene TRBJ1-5; D gene ambiguous. CDR3 size: 13 residues. CDR1 MDHEN and CDR2 SYDVKM come from the germline V gene. The V gene lost 6 bases and the J gene lost 7 bases, with 13 bases spanning the gap.

V and J are TRBV7-8 and TRBJ2-2; 14 positions match TRBD2. The CDR3 spans 15 residues. J was trimmed by 6 bases and V by 5 bases; bases with no gene match: 2. Germline V CDR1 and CDR2: SGHVS, FQNEAQ. The CDR3 spells CASSLGLAGAGELFF. The CDR3 nucleotides read TGTGCCAGCAGCCTGGGACTAGCGGGAGCCGGGGAGCTGTTTTTT. The full variable domain, with the rest looked up from reference TRBV7-8 and TRBJ2-2, is GAGVSQSPRYKVAKRGQDVALRCDPISGHVSLFWYQQALGQGPEFLTYFQNEAQLDKSGLPSDRFFAERPEGSVSTLKIQRTQQEDSAVYLCASSLGLAGAGELFFGEGSRLTVL.

Comment on this clone: Additional DNA sequences in this sample encode the identical CDR3. This chain links TRBV5-6 with TRBJ2-2, with TRBD2 as a possible D gene (5 bases). In germline, CDR1 is SGHDT, CDR2 YYEEEE. The CDR3 contains 13 residues. Trimming pared 0 bases from V and 5 bases from J, leaving 5 bases between. For the CDR3, the DNA is TGTGCCAGCAGCTTGGGCGGGACCGGGGAGCTGTTTTTT. It translates to CASSLGGTGELFF.

The V and J genes are TRBV7-8 and TRBJ2-3; 9 bases match TRBD2. CDR1 and CDR2 from the germline V gene are SGHVS and FQNEAQ. This CDR3 contains 15 residues. The ends lost 4 bases at V and 0 bases at J; junction bases unmatched: 2. CDR3 amino acids: CASSSLAGSTDTQYF. For the CDR3, the DNA is TGTGCCAGCAGCTCCCTAGCGGGAAGCACAGATACGCAGTATTTT. Full variable domain (rest looked up from reference TRBV7-8 and TRBJ2-3): GAGVSQSPRYKVAKRGQDVALRCDPISGHVSLFWYQQALGQGPEFLTYFQNEAQLDKSGLPSDRFFAERPEGSVSTLKIQRTQQEDSAVYLCASSSLAGSTDTQYFGPGTRLTVL.

The chain is built from TRBV27 and TRBJ2-1; 11 bases map to TRBD2. This CDR3 is 16 amino acids long. Germline CDR1 is MNHEY and CDR2 is SMNVEV (reference sequence). After removal of 3 bases from V and 10 bases from J, the junction contained 11 bases not matched to a gene. DNA for the CDR3: TGTGCCAGCAGTTTTACTAGCGGGAGCCCTGAGGGGGAGCAGTTCTTC. Its protein product is CASSFTSGSPEGEQFF.

The CDR3 DNA reads as TGTGCCAGCAGTTTATCGCTAGCGGGAACCGCGAACACCGGGGAGCTGTTTTTT. It translates to CASSLSLAGTANTGELFF. The chain carries TRBV27 and TRBJ2-2; 9 nucleotides agree with TRBD2. In germline, CDR1 is MNHEY, CDR2 SMNVEV (reference sequence). After removal of 0 bases from V and 0 bases from J, the junction contained 5 bases not matched to a gene. The CDR3 runs 18 residues.

V usage is TRBV9 and J usage is TRBJ2-7; possibly TRBD2 for D (5 bases). This CDR3 region has 14 residues. V gave up 7 bases and J gave up 1 base, with 15 bases separating them. Germline V gene lookup returns CDR1 SGDLS and CDR2 YYNGEE. CDR3 protein: CASSEGAASYEQYF. CDR3 bases: TGTGCCAGCTCCGAGGGCGCGGCGTCCTACGAGCAGTACTTC.

The chain carries TRBV21-1 and TRBJ1-5. TRBV21-1 is noted as a pseudogene. CDR3 length equals 16 residues. CDR3 amino acids: CASSKALGGRNQPQHF. In DNA form, the CDR3 reads TGTGCCAGCAGCAAAGCGCTAGGCGGACGGAATCAGCCCCAGCATTTT.

The chain uses TRBV27 and TRBJ2-7; no clear D. Looked up from germline, CDR1 is MNHEY and CDR2 is SMNVEV (reference sequence). This CDR3 has 15 residues. Trimming removed 4 bases from V and 0 bases from J, with 13 bases in between. CDR3 residues: CASSSRQYNSYEQYF. The CDR3 DNA follows: TGTGCCAGCAGTTCACGACAATATAACTCCTACGAGCAGTACTTC.

The chain has TRBV27 and TRBJ2-7; D ambiguous. Trimming left V 2 bases short and J 2 bases short, with 10 bases between. The CDR3 is 14 residues long. Germline V gene data show CDR1 as MNHEY and CDR2 as SMNVEV (reference sequence). This chain's CDR3 is CASSLNSLAYEQYF. Here the CDR3 DNA reads TGTGCCAGCAGTTTAAACAGCTTAGCCTACGAGCAGTACTTC.

This clone was seen once. CDR3 loop: CASRIQQGFTDTQYF. The CDR3 coding sequence is TGTGCCAGCAGGATACAACAGGGGTTTACAGATACGCAGTATTTT. The chain combines TRBV27 with TRBJ2-3; TRBD1 matches at 7 bases. The CDR3 is made up of 15 amino acids. The germline CDR1 and CDR2 sequences are MNHEY and SMNVEV (reference sequence). With V trimmed by 6 bases and J by 3 bases, 9 bases remained unmatched.

This chain links TRBV9 with TRBJ2-7, with D perhaps given as TRBD1 or TRBD2 (5 bases each). V lost 5 bases, J lost 3 bases, and 12 bases lay in between. CDR1 and CDR2 (germline): SGDLS, YYNGEE. This CDR3 comprises 13 residues. CDR3 DNA sequence: TGTGCCAGCAGTCGGGGCGGGTTCTACGAGCAGTACTTC. It is translated as CASSRGGFYEQYF.

The V gene is TRBV7-2, the J gene TRBJ1-5; D remains unclear. Trimming took 5 bases from V and 3 from J, leaving 11 bases between them. The CDR3 covers 14 residues. The V gene's germline CDR1 is SGHTA and CDR2 FQGNSA. The CDR3 DNA sequence: TGTGCCAGCAGCCCCCCCGCTTTCAATCAGCCCCAGCATTTT. Encoded protein: CASSPPAFNQPQHF.

The chain couples TRBV28 to TRBJ2-7; maybe TRBD2 (7 bases). Germline V CDR1 and CDR2: MDHEN, SYDVKM. CDR3 size: 12 residues. Deletions cut 3 bases from V and 5 bases from J, with 8 bases between. DNA of the CDR3: TGTGCCAGCAGTTTGGGGGGGCACGAGCAGTACTTC. It translates to CASSLGGHEQYF.